This T cell receptor (beta chain) was captured in a study of blood T cell repertoires in COVID-19. The wider study: PBMCs, B-cell-depleted T cells, or T cells were the source of the cDNA or gDNA that made up the material.

Sequenced by immunoSEQ multiplex PCR; TCRdb stores in-frame clones only, minus some. The sample has about 310,000 clones; more than 75% are singletons. V trimming: 4 bases; J trimming: 8 bases; junction bases outside the gene matches: 7. From germline, CDR1 is KGHSH and CDR2 LQKENI. The CDR3 covers 14 residues. The rearrangement links TRBV18 to TRBJ2-1; 8 positions match TRBD2. Sequences were obtained from peripheral blood. This clonotype was obtained from a man aged 50 or older with active or convalescent COVID-19. In nucleotides, the CDR3 is TGTGCCAGCTCACGGGGACTAGTGAACGATGAGCAGTTCTTC. Its protein is CASSRGLVNDEQFF.